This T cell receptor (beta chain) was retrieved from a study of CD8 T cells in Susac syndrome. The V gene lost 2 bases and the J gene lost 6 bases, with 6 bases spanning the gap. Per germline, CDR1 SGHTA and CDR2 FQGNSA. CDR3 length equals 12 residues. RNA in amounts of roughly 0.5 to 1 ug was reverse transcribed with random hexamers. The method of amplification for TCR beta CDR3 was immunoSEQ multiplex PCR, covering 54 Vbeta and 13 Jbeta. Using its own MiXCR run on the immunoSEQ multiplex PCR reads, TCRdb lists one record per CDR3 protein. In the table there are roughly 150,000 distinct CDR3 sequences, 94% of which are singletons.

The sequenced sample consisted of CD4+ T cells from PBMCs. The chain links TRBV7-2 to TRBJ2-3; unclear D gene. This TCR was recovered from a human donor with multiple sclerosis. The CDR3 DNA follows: TGTGCCAGCAGCTTAATATTGGATACGCAGTATTTT. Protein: CASSLILDTQYF.